Here is one T cell receptor beta chain with its context. The entry originates in a study of blood T cell repertoires in COVID-19. The wider study: The United States, Italy and Spain provided the acute and convalescent COVID-19 samples.

Here immunoSEQ multiplex PCR was the method, and the copy in TCRdb shows in-frame clones only, minus some. The sample lists about 400,000 clones, 88% occurring once. The study drew participants aged about 18 to 89 years from about two dozen US areas. CDR3 length equals 16 residues. The V gene end was trimmed by 5 bases and the J gene end by 5 bases; junction bases not matched to a gene: 12. Germline CDR1 is SGHAT and CDR2 is FQNNGV. The receptor was derived from a woman aged 40 to 50 with acute COVID-19. The sequencing input was PBMCs or T cells enriched from blood (not recorded which). The chain joins TRBV11-2 to TRBJ1-1; 9 bases map to TRBD1. The DNA of the CDR3 is TGTGCCAGCAGCCTCCGGGACAGGGCCCTTGGGACTGAAGCTTTCTTT. Protein sequence: CASSLRDRALGTEAFF.